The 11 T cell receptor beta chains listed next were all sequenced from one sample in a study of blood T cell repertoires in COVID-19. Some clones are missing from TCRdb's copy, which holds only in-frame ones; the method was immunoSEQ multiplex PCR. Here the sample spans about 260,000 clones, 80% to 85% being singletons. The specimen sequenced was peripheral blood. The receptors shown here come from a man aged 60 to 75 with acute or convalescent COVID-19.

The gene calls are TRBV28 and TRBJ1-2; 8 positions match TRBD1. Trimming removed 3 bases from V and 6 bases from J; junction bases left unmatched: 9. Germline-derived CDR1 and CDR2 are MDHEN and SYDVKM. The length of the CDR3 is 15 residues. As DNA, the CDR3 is TGTGCCAGCAGTTTCCAGACAGGGGCGAATCATGGCTACACCTTC. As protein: CASSFQTGANHGYTF.

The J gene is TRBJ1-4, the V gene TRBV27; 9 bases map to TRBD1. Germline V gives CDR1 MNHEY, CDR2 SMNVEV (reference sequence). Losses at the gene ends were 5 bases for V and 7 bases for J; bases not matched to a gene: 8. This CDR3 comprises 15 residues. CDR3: CASSPLQGAGEKLFF. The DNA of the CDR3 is TGTGCCAGCAGTCCCCTACAGGGGGCAGGTGAAAAACTGTTTTTT.

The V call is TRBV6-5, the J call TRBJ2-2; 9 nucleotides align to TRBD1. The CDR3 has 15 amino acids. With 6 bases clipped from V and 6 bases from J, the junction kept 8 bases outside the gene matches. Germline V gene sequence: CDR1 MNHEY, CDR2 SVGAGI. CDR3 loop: CASRKQGASSGELFF. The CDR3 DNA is TGTGCCAGCAGGAAACAGGGGGCGAGCTCCGGGGAGCTGTTTTTT.

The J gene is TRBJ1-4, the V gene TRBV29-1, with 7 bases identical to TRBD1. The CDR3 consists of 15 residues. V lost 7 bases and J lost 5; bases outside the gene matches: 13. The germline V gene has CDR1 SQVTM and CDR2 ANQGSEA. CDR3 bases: TGCAGCGCTAAGTCGACCGGGACAGTGAATGAAAAACTGTTTTTT. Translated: CSAKSTGTVNEKLFF.

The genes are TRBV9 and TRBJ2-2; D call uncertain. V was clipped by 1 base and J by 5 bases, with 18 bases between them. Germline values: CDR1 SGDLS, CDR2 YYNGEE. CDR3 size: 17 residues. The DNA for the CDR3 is TGTGCCAGCAGCGTACGTCCCCTTAGCTCGTGGACCGGGGAGCTGTTTTTT. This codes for CASSVRPLSSWTGELFF.

CDR3 bases: TGTGCCACCAGCAGAGATCGGGTGGAGGAGACCCAGTACTTC. As protein: CATSRDRVEETQYF. This chain connects TRBV15 to TRBJ2-5; D remains unclear. V was cut by 0 bases and J by 5 bases, with 10 bases left in between. From germline, CDR1 is LNHNV and CDR2 YYDKDF (reference sequence). The CDR3 is 14 amino acids.

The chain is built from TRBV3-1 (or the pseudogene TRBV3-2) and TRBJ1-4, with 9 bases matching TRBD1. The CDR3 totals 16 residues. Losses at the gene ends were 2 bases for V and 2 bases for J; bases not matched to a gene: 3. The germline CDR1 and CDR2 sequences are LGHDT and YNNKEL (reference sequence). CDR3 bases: TGTGCCAGCAGCCAAAGGACAGGGGCCACTAATGAAAAACTGTTTTTT. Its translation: CASSQRTGATNEKLFF.

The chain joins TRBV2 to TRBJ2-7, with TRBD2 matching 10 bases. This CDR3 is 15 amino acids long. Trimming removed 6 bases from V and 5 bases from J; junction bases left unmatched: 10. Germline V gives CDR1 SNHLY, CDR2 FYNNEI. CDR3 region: CASRSGSGGAHEQYF. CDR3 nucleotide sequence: TGTGCCAGCAGGAGCGGCAGCGGGGGGGCCCACGAGCAGTACTTC.

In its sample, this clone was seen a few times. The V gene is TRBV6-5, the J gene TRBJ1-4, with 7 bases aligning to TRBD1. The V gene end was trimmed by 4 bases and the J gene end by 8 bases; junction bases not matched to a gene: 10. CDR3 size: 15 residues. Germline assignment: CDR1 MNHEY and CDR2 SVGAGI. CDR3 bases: TGTGCCAGCAGTTCAGGGGAGAGGGGGCGGGAAAAACTGTTTTTT. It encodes CASSSGERGREKLFF.

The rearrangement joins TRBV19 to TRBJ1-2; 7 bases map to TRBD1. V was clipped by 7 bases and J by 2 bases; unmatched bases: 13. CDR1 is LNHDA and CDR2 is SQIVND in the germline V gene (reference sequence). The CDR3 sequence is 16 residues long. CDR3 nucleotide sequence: TGTGCCAGTAAATTTATAGGGGACAGCGCGAACTATGGCTACACCTTC. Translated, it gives CASKFIGDSANYGYTF.

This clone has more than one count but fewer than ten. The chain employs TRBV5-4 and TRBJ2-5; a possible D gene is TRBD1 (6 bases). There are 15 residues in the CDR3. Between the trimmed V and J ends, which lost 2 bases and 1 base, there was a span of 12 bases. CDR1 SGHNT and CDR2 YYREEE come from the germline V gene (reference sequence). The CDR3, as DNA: TGTGCCAGCAGCTTTGGACAGACGTTCCAAGAGACCCAGTACTTC. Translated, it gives CASSFGQTFQETQYF.